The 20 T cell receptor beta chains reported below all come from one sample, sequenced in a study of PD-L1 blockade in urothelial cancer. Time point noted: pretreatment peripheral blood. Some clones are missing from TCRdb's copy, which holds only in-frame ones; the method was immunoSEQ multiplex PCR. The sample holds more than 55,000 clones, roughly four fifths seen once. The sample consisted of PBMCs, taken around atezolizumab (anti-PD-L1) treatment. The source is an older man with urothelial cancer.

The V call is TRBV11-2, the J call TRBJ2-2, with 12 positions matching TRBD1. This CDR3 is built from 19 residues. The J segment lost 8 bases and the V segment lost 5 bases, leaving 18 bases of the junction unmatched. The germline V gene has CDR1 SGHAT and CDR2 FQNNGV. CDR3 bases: TGTGCCAGCAGCCGCAAGGGACAGGGGGCCTTCCTGAGCGAGGGGGAGCTGTTTTTT. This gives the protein CASSRKGQGAFLSEGELFF.

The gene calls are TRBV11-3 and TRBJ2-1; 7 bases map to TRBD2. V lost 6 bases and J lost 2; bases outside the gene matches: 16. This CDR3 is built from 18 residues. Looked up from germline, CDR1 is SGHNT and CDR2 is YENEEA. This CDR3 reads CASRGVTISGEAYNEQFF. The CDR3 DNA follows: TGTGCCAGCAGAGGAGTTACGATCAGCGGGGAGGCCTACAATGAGCAGTTCTTC.

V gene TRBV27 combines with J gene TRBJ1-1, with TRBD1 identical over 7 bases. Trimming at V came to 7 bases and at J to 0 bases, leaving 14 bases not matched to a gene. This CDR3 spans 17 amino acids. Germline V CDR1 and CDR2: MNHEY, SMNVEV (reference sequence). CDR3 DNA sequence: TGTGCCAGCATTATTCGACAGGGCGACGGGATGAACACTGAAGCTTTCTTT. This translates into CASIIRQGDGMNTEAFF.

CDR3 region: CASSHPGSFDTQYF. The CDR3 region has the DNA TGTGCCAGCAGCCACCCAGGTAGTTTCGATACGCAGTATTTT. The chain links TRBV6-7 to TRBJ2-3, with no clear D. TRBV6-7 is an ORF, with its function uncertain. V lost 6 bases to trimming and J lost 6 bases, with 16 bases between them. This CDR3 contains 14 residues.

Here the CDR3 DNA reads TGTGCCTGGACAGGGGGTAGCAATCAGCCCCAGCATTTT. It encodes CAWTGGSNQPQHF. The V call is TRBV30, the J call TRBJ1-5, with TRBD1 matching 7 bases. The germline gives CDR1 GTSNPN, CDR2 SVGIG (reference sequence). V lost 4 bases, J lost 0 bases, and 0 bases stayed unmatched. The CDR3 length is 13 residues.

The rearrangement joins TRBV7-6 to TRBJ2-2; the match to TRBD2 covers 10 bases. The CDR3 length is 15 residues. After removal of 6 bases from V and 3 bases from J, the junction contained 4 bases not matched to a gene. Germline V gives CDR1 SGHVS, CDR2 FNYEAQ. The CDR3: CASSNSGRDTGELFF. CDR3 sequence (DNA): TGTGCCAGCAGTAACAGCGGGAGGGACACCGGGGAGCTGTTTTTT.

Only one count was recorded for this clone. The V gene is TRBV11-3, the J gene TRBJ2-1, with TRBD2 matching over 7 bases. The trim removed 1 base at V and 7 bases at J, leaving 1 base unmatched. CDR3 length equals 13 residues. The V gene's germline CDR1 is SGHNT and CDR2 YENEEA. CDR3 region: CASSLAGGNEQFF. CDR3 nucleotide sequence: TGTGCCAGCAGCTTAGCCGGGGGGAATGAGCAGTTCTTC.

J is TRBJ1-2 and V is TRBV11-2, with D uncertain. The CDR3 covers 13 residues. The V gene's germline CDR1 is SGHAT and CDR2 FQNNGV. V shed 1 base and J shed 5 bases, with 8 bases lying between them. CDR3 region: CASSLGDIYGYTF. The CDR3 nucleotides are TGTGCCAGCAGCTTAGGAGACATTTATGGCTACACCTTC.

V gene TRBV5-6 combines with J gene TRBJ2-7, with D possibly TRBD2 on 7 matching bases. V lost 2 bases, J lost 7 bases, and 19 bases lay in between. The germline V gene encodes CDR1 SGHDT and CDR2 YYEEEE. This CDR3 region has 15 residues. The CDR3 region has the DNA TGTGCCAGCAGCTTCAGGGGCGCGGGAGCGGGGGAGCAGTACTTC. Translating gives CASSFRGAGAGEQYF.

CDR3 bases: TGTGCCAGCAGCCTGACCCGGCACGGGAACATTCAGTACTTC. The encoded protein is CASSLTRHGNIQYF. The genes are TRBV7-9 and TRBJ2-4; no reliable D call. Germline V gene data show CDR1 as SEHNR and CDR2 as FQNEAQ (reference sequence). This CDR3 is 14 amino acids long. Trimming took 5 bases from V and 7 from J, leaving 15 bases between them.

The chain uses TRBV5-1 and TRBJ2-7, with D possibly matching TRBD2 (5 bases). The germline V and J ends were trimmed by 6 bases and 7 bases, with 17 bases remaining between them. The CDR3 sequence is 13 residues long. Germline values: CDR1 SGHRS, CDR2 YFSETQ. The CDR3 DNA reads TGCGCCAGCAAGGAGGACCTCGCCGGGGAGCAGTACTTC. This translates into CASKEDLAGEQYF.

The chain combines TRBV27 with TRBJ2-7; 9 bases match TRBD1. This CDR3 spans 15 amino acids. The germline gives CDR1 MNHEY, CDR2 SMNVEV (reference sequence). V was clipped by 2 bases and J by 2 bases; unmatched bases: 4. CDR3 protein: CASSLTYRGPYEQYF. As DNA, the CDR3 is TGTGCCAGCAGTTTAACCTACAGGGGGCCCTACGAGCAGTACTTC.

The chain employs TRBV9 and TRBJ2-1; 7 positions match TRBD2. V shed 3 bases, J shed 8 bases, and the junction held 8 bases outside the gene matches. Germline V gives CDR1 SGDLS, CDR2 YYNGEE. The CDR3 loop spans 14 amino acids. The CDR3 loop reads CASSDSGMRDEQFF. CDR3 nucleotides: TGTGCCAGCAGCGACAGCGGGATGAGGGATGAGCAGTTCTTC.

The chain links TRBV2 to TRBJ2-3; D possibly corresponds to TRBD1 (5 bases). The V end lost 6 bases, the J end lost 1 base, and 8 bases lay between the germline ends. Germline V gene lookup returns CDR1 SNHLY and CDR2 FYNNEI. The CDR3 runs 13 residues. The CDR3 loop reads CASSQGGTDTQYF. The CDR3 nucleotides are TGTGCCAGCAGCCAGGGTGGCACAGATACGCAGTATTTT.

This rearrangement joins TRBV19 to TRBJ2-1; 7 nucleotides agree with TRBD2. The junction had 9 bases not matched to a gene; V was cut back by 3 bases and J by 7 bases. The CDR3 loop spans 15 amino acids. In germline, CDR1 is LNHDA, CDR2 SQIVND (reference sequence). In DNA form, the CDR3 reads TGTGCCAGTAGTATGGGAGCGGGGACCGAAAATGAGCAGTTCTTC. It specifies CASSMGAGTENEQFF.

The CDR3 nucleotides read TGCGCCAGCAGTGAGACGGGGGTGGGGGAGACCCAGTACTTC. Translation gives CASSETGVGETQYF. The chain recombines TRBV10-2 with TRBJ2-5, with D possibly being TRBD2 (6 bases). The germline V gene has CDR1 WSHSY and CDR2 SAAADI. Between the trimmed V and J ends, which lost 2 bases and 5 bases, there was a span of 12 bases. CDR3 length: 14 amino acids.

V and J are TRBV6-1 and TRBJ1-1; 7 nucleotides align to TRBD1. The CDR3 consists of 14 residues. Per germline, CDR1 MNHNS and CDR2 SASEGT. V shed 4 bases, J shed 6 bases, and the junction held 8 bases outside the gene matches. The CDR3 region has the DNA TGTGCCAGCAGTGGAGACAGGGAGCCCGCTGAAGCTTTCTTT. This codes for CASSGDREPAEAFF.

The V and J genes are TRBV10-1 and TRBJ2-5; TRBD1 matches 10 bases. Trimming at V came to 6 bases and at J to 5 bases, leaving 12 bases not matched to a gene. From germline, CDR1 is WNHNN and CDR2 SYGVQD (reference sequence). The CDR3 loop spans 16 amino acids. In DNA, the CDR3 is TGCGCCAGCAGCAAAGGTACCGGGACAGGGGAGGAGACCCAGTACTTC. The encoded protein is CASSKGTGTGEETQYF.

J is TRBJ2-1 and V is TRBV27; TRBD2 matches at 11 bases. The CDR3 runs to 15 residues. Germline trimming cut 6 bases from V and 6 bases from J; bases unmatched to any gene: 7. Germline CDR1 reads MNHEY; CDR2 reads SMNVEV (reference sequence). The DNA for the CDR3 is TGTGCCAGCAGACTTAGCGGGAGGGGGGGCAATGAGCAGTTCTTC. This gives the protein CASRLSGRGGNEQFF.

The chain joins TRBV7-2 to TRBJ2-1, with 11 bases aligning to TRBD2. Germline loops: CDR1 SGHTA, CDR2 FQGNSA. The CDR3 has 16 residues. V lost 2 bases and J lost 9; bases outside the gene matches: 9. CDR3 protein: CASSLSLAGGESEQFF. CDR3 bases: TGTGCCAGCAGCTTATCGTTAGCGGGAGGGGAGAGTGAGCAGTTCTTC. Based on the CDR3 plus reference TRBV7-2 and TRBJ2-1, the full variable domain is GAGVSQSPSNKVTEKGKDVELRCDPISGHTALYWYRQSLGQGLEFLIYFQGNSAPDKSGLPSDRFSAERTGGSVSTLTIQRTQQEDSAVYLCASSLSLAGGESEQFFGPGTRLTVL.